This T cell receptor beta chain was identified in a study of cytomegalovirus exposure and HLA in healthy donors. Amplification used 60 Vbeta primers and 13 Jbeta primers. Only in-frame clones appear in the TCRdb table, and some are missing; sequencing was by immunoSEQ multiplex PCR. Among 150,000 to 200,000 clones listed, roughly four fifths were seen once. Study-wide findings and caveats: Common viral pathogens seemed to be connected with several of the most significant clusters, according to a later analysis. An assumption of roughly uniform sequencing depth across donors underlay the presence/absence analyses. The study flagged roughly 160 TCR beta chains as cytomegalovirus-associated. Being indistinguishable, some V segments were excluded, TRBV6-2 and TRBV6-3 among them.

Comments on this clone: The antigen remains unidentified.

CDR3 length equals 14 residues. V lost 3 bases to trimming and J lost 3 bases; unmatched junction nucleotides: 4. Germline V lookup: CDR1 MDHEN, CDR2 SYDVKM. The rearrangement uses TRBV28 and TRBJ2-7; TRBD1 matches at 8 bases. The source material was PBMCs. The receptor was derived from a man younger than 35 in good health and CMV-seronegative. CDR3 DNA: TGTGCCAGCAGTTTCCCCGGGACAGGCTACGAGCAGTACTTC. Translating gives CASSFPGTGYEQYF.